Below, 21 T cell receptor beta chains from the same sample are listed, as sequenced in a study of T-cell reconstitution after alpha-beta-depleted transplantation in children. As it was prepared, the TCRbeta library received unique molecular identifiers. Each CDR3 protein is one row after TCRdb ran MiXCR on the PCR reads. Among more than 400,000 distinct CDR3 sequences listed, about 10% were seen once. Sequencing was performed on PBMCs, mostly from graft donor cells, taken 180 days after TCRalphabeta/CD19-depleted stem cell transplant. These receptors were obtained from a female patient aged 2-15 years who had a stem cell transplant for aplastic anemia, so the T cells may come from the graft donor.

The chain joins TRBV24-1 to TRBJ2-5, with 7 bases matching TRBD1. V dropped 3 bases and J dropped 3; count of bases not matched to a gene: 6. CDR1 and CDR2 (germline): KGHDR, SFDVKD. The CDR3 covers 15 residues. DNA for the CDR3: TGTGCCACCAGTGATATGTTGGGACAGAAAGAGACCCAGTACTTC. Residues: CATSDMLGQKETQYF.

V gene TRBV7-9 combines with J gene TRBJ2-4; no firm D call. This CDR3 is built from 17 residues. Germline V gene lookup returns CDR1 SEHNR and CDR2 FQNEAQ (reference sequence). V was shortened by 2 bases and J by 2 bases, with 16 bases between the two germline ends. The CDR3 spells CASSLPVLGTTKNIQYF. The CDR3 nucleotides are TGTGCCAGCAGCTTACCGGTTTTAGGCACCACCAAAAACATTCAGTACTTC.

This clonotype was seen more than once but under ten times. The V and J genes are TRBV7-9 and TRBJ2-7; D remains unclear. Trimming left V 9 bases short and J 3 bases short, with 9 bases between. CDR1 and CDR2 (germline): SEHNR, FQNEAQ (reference sequence). The CDR3 has 11 amino acids. In nucleotides, the CDR3 is TGTGCCAGGGAATCTTACTACGAGCAGTACGTC. This sequence encodes CARESYYEQYV.

This clonotype has just a few counts. The chain links TRBV29-1 to TRBJ1-3, with D unclear. The length of the CDR3 is 18 residues. V lost 2 bases and J lost 0, with 20 bases in between. Germline V lookup: CDR1 SQVTM, CDR2 ANQGSEA. DNA for the CDR3: TGCAGCGTTGAATATAGCGTTGGCAGCGCACGCTCTGGAAACACCATATATTTT. Translation gives CSVEYSVGSARSGNTIYF.

V and J are TRBV7-2 and TRBJ2-7; the D gene is possibly TRBD1 (5 bases). Germline CDR1 SGHTA, CDR2 FQGNSA. V gave up 5 bases and J gave up 0 bases, with 17 bases separating them. This CDR3 has 16 amino acids. The CDR3 spells CASSVLQVPNSYEQYF. The CDR3 DNA follows: TGTGCCAGCAGCGTCTTACAGGTTCCAAACTCCTACGAGCAGTACTTC.

The sample holds a few counts of this clonotype. The V gene is TRBV27, the J gene TRBJ2-1; 9 positions agree with TRBD2. The germline V gene has CDR1 MNHEY and CDR2 SMNVEV (reference sequence). This CDR3 is 15 amino acids long. The ends lost 7 bases at V and 2 bases at J; junction bases unmatched: 6. The CDR3 loop is CASTRLAETYNEQFF. CDR3 sequence (DNA): TGTGCCAGCACCCGACTAGCGGAGACCTACAATGAGCAGTTCTTC.

CDR3 coding DNA: TGTGCCAGCTGGGAGGCTGAAGCTTTCTTT. Protein: CASWEAEAFF. This rearrangement joins TRBV7-8 to TRBJ1-1, with D uncertain. Germline V CDR1 and CDR2: SGHVS, FQNEAQ. Trimming removed 8 bases from V and 6 bases from J, with 7 bases in between. The CDR3 is made up of 10 amino acids.

This clonotype showed up many times. V gene TRBV12-3 or TRBV12-4 combines with J gene TRBJ2-3; 8 bases fit TRBD2. With V trimmed by 7 bases and J by 2 bases, 8 bases remained unmatched. The CDR3 is made up of 15 amino acids. This chain's CDR3 is CASNAKRESTDTQYF. The CDR3 region has the DNA TGTGCCAGCAACGCGAAGCGGGAGTCCACAGATACGCAGTATTTT.

The chain is built from TRBV15 and TRBJ2-7; D is perhaps TRBD2 (5 bases). Germline loops: CDR1 LNHNV, CDR2 YYDKDF (reference sequence). The CDR3 totals 17 residues. Trimming shortened V by 1 base and J by 2 bases, and 18 bases separated the two germline ends. The DNA of the CDR3 is TGTGCCACCAGCAGAGTCAATGCGGGCCCTTTCCCCTACGAGCAGTACTTC. It translates to CATSRVNAGPFPYEQYF.

This clonotype has more than one count but fewer than ten. This sequence joins TRBV11-2 and TRBJ2-3; 13 positions agree with TRBD2. CDR1 and CDR2 from the germline V gene are SGHAT and FQNNGV. This CDR3 contains 16 residues. With V trimmed by 1 base and J by 4 bases, 2 bases remained unmatched. The CDR3 loop is CASSLGTSGRPDTQYF. The CDR3 DNA is TGTGCCAGCAGCTTAGGGACTAGCGGGAGACCAGATACGCAGTATTTT.

The V call is TRBV11-2, the J call TRBJ1-4; D gene uncertain. The germline CDR1 and CDR2 sequences are SGHAT and FQNNGV. V dropped 7 bases and J dropped 3 bases, with 9 bases sitting between them. CDR3 length equals 13 residues. CDR3 sequence reads: CASTGSPNEKLFF. Here the CDR3 DNA reads TGTGCCAGCACGGGTTCTCCTAATGAAAAACTGTTTTTT.

This chain uses TRBV28 with TRBJ1-5; D ambiguous. Trimming removed 3 bases from V and 2 bases from J, with 11 bases in between. This CDR3 has 15 residues. In germline, CDR1 is MDHEN, CDR2 SYDVKM. DNA for the CDR3: TGTGCCAGCAGTTTGGCGGAGGTCGGCAATCAGCCCCAGCATTTT. As protein: CASSLAEVGNQPQHF.

This clonotype came up many times. V is TRBV20-1 and J is TRBJ2-3; a possible D gene is TRBD1 (6 bases). V was cut by 2 bases and J by 1 base, with 16 bases left in between. The CDR3 runs to 16 residues. Germline CDR1 reads DFQATT; CDR2 reads SNEGSKA (reference sequence). CDR3 residues: CSARNRDKGRTDTQYF. In DNA, the CDR3 is TGCAGTGCTAGAAACCGGGACAAGGGCCGCACAGATACGCAGTATTTT.

This clonotype was counted between two and nine times. This sequence joins TRBV4-3 and TRBJ2-5, with 7 bases identical to TRBD2. CDR1 is LGHNA, CDR2 YSLEER, per germline. The CDR3 is 16 amino acids. Trimming at V came to 3 bases and at J to 5 bases, leaving 12 bases not matched to a gene. The CDR3 reads CASSQAPRGGDETQYF. For the CDR3, the DNA is TGCGCCAGCAGCCAGGCCCCACGGGGAGGGGATGAGACCCAGTACTTC.

The chain is built from TRBV12-3 or TRBV12-4 and TRBJ1-6; no clear D gene. Trimming cost V 3 bases and J 0 bases, with 9 bases left between them. CDR3 size: 16 residues. As DNA, the CDR3 is TGTGCCAGCAGTTTCGGCAGGAGCTCCTATAATTCACCCCTCCACTTT. It translates to CASSFGRSSYNSPLHF.

In its sample, this clonotype was seen a few times. The chain recombines TRBV15 with TRBJ2-7, with TRBD1 identical over 8 bases. Germline V gives CDR1 LNHNV, CDR2 YYDKDF (reference sequence). The CDR3 covers 14 residues. V lost 1 base to trimming and J lost 2 bases; unmatched junction nucleotides: 1. In DNA form, the CDR3 reads TGTGCCACCAGCAGAGGGGGACAGGCCTACGAGCAGTACTTC. Its protein is CATSRGGQAYEQYF.

Only a few counts were recorded for this clonotype. The rearrangement uses TRBV29-1 and TRBJ1-1; D is possibly TRBD1 (6 bases). V gave up 6 bases and J gave up 7 bases, with 21 bases separating them. The CDR3 totals 14 residues. Germline V CDR1 and CDR2: SQVTM, ANQGSEA. The CDR3 DNA reads TGCAGCGTCGCACAGGGTGGGGCGGTGAGTGAAGCTTTCTTT. Protein product: CSVAQGGAVSEAFF.

The chain couples TRBV20-1 to TRBJ2-1; 8 bases agree with TRBD2. Germline CDR1 reads DFQATT; CDR2 reads SNEGSKA (reference sequence). There are 14 residues in the CDR3. V lost 2 bases to trimming and J lost 2 bases; unmatched junction nucleotides: 2. This CDR3 is CSARLLAAYNEQFF. The CDR3 coding sequence is TGCAGTGCTAGACTACTAGCGGCCTACAATGAGCAGTTCTTC.

The CDR3 DNA sequence: TGCGCCAGCAGCGTTCTAGCGGGAGGGTTCAGGTATGAGCAGTTCTTC. Translating gives CASSVLAGGFRYEQFF. The rearrangement uses TRBV5-1 and TRBJ2-1; 12 bases fit TRBD2. V gave up 4 bases and J gave up 8 bases; unmatched junction bases: 10. Germline loops: CDR1 SGHRS, CDR2 YFSETQ. There are 16 residues in the CDR3.

The chain links TRBV2 to TRBJ2-7; 8 bases are shared with TRBD1. The length of the CDR3 is 15 residues. Germline V gene sequence: CDR1 SNHLY, CDR2 FYNNEI. Trimming cost V 7 bases and J 0 bases; bases outside gene matches: 8. CDR3 loop: CASIPGQDVSYEQYF. In nucleotides, the CDR3 is TGTGCCAGCATCCCGGGACAGGACGTCTCCTACGAGCAGTACTTC.

The V gene is TRBV12-3 or TRBV12-4, the J gene TRBJ2-3; possible D gene TRBD2, 6 bases. The CDR3 is 14 amino acids. V shed 4 bases and J shed 3 bases, with 11 bases lying between them. The CDR3 sequence: CASSSWDLTDTQYF. In DNA, the CDR3 is TGTGCCAGCAGTTCTTGGGACTTAACAGATACGCAGTATTTT.